This entry is about one T cell receptor beta chain. As processed by the authors: From reference gene primer amplification, estimates of nucleated cell counts were derived. The data were produced by immunoSEQ multiplex PCR, yet TCRdb's version contains in-frame clones alone and is incomplete. From that table come the V and J calls and clone size; the DNA was used to work out D and trimming. The table lists more than 30,000 clones, approximately 90% of them singletons, with approximately 10% in the top ten. The CDR3 is made up of 14 amino acids. CDR1 is SGHAT, CDR2 FQNNGV, per germline. Trimming stripped 0 bases from V and 0 bases from J, with 4 bases between. This entry belongs to a study of blood T cell repertoires in COVID-19. Background on the study: Donors in the United States, Italy and Spain gave samples during acute or convalescent COVID-19. T cells, B-cell-depleted T cells, or PBMCs supplied cDNA or gDNA.

This clonotype originated in a man in his fifties or sixties with active COVID-19. The sample taken for sequencing was peripheral blood. The chain couples TRBV11-2 to TRBJ2-3; no reliable D call. The CDR3 DNA is TGTGCCAGCAGCTTAGATCTCAGCACAGATACGCAGTATTTT. Its translation: CASSLDLSTDTQYF.